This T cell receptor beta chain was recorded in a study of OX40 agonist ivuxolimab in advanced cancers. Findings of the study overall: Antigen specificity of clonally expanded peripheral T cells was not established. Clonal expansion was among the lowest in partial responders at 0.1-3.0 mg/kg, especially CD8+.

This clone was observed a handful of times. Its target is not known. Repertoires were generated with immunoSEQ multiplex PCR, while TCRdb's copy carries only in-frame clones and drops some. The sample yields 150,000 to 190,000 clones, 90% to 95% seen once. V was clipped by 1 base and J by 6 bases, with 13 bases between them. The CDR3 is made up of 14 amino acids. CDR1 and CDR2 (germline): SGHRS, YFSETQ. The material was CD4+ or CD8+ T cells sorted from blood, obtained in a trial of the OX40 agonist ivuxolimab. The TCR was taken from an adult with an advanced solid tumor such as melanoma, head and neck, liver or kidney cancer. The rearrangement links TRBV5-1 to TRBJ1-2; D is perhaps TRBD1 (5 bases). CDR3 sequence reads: CASSLQPGPDGYTF. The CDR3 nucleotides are TGCGCCAGCAGCTTGCAGCCGGGGCCGGATGGCTACACCTTC.